These 5 T cell receptor beta chains were sequenced from one sample in a study of T cell changes during pregnancy in multiple sclerosis. Method: immunoSEQ multiplex PCR; TCRdb's copy keeps in-frame clones and lacks some. Altogether 50,000 to 80,000 clones are present, roughly 90% being singletons, with the ten largest covering roughly 5%. Sequenced material: CD8+ T cells from peripheral blood mononuclear cells, taken before pregnancy. The receptors shown here come from a female donor with multiple sclerosis, enrolled in a pregnancy study.

The V gene is TRBV2, the J gene TRBJ1-2; TRBD1 is a possible D gene (5 bases). Between the trimmed V and J ends, which lost 6 bases and 0 bases, there was a span of 14 bases. CDR3 length: 15 amino acids. Germline CDR1 SNHLY, CDR2 FYNNEI. CDR3 DNA: TGTGCCAGCAGAATTCACAGGAGACCTAACTATGGCTACACCTTC. Amino acid sequence: CASRIHRRPNYGYTF.

V usage is TRBV7-9 and J usage is TRBJ2-7; 9 positions match TRBD2. The junction had 2 bases not matched to a gene; V was cut back by 2 bases and J by 3 bases. Germline CDR1 reads SEHNR; CDR2 reads FQNEAQ (reference sequence). The CDR3 runs 14 residues. In DNA, the CDR3 is TGTGCCAGCAGCTTAATAGCGGGAGACTACGAGCAGTACTTC. Its protein is CASSLIAGDYEQYF.

The rearrangement joins TRBV29-1 to TRBJ2-1; 10 bases agree with TRBD2. Germline V gene sequence: CDR1 SQVTM, CDR2 ANQGSEA. The V and J ends lost 6 bases and 2 bases, in that order; junction bases with no gene match: 7. The length of the CDR3 is 15 residues. CDR3 loop: CSVQLAGFTYNEQFF. The CDR3 bases are TGCAGCGTGCAACTAGCGGGGTTTACCTACAATGAGCAGTTCTTC.

The chain links TRBV5-1 to TRBJ2-1, with 8 positions matching TRBD2. The V gene's germline CDR1 is SGHRS and CDR2 YFSETQ. J lost 9 bases, V lost 4 bases, and 18 bases had no gene match. CDR3 length equals 17 residues. DNA for the CDR3: TGCGCCAGCAGCCCACCCCGAACCGGGACTAGGGGCCTTGAGCAGTTCTTC. Residues: CASSPPRTGTRGLEQFF.

V usage is TRBV2 and J usage is TRBJ1-2; D is possibly TRBD1 (6 bases). The CDR3 is 12 residues long. Trimming shortened V by 1 base and J by 8 bases, and 8 bases separated the two germline ends. The germline V gene encodes CDR1 SNHLY and CDR2 FYNNEI. The CDR3 sequence: CASSEDRAGYTF. In DNA form, the CDR3 reads TGTGCCAGCAGTGAAGACAGGGCGGGCTACACCTTC.